The 24 T cell receptor beta chains reported below all come from one sample, sequenced in a study of blood T cells in healthy people across ages. The use of a sample-barcoded 5' primer and a J-beta primer mix characterized a second PCR of roughly 7 to 11 cycles. TCRdb used MiXCR to reprocess the 5' RACE reads, holding one entry per CDR3 protein. The data contain 800,000 or so distinct CDR3 sequences, under 80% of them singletons. Material: blood. The receptors were sampled from a man younger than 45 in good health.

V is TRBV29-1 and J is TRBJ2-1; D not certain. The CDR3 covers 13 residues. The V gene's germline CDR1 is SQVTM and CDR2 ANQGSEA. The V gene lost 1 base and the J gene lost 6 bases, with 10 bases spanning the gap. CDR3 amino acids: CSVEVVGSNEQFF. The CDR3 DNA is TGCAGCGTTGAAGTCGTGGGAAGCAATGAGCAGTTCTTC.

V is TRBV2 and J is TRBJ1-1; D is ambiguous. This CDR3 has 14 residues. V lost 9 bases and J 0 bases, leaving 14 bases between the germline ends. The germline V gene has CDR1 SNHLY and CDR2 FYNNEI. In nucleotides, the CDR3 is TGTGCCAGTACGAGGGAGTCTATGAACACTGAAGCTTTCTTT. Encoded protein: CASTRESMNTEAFF.

The genes are TRBV10-3 and TRBJ2-3, with 7 bases fitting TRBD1. V lost 7 bases and J lost 9; bases outside the gene matches: 13. The CDR3 runs 14 residues. Germline V gives CDR1 ENHRY, CDR2 SYGVKD. DNA for the CDR3: TGTGCCATCAATGCCTTGGACAGGAGTGAAACGCAGTATTTT. It translates to CAINALDRSETQYF.

The J gene is TRBJ2-7, the V gene TRBV18, with D uncertain. Trimming cost V 6 bases and J 5 bases, with 11 bases left between them. The CDR3 loop spans 12 amino acids. Germline V gene data show CDR1 as KGHSH and CDR2 as LQKENI. In DNA, the CDR3 is TGTGCCAGCTCGACCAAGGGCGACGAGCAGTACTTC. Translation: CASSTKGDEQYF.

J is TRBJ1-5 and V is TRBV30; 9 bases line up with TRBD1. The CDR3 runs 15 residues. Germline CDR1 is GTSNPN and CDR2 is SVGIG (reference sequence). V shed 1 base and J 4 bases; nucleotides not matched to a gene: 5. CDR3 nucleotide sequence: TGTGCCTGGAGTGGGACGACAGGGGGTAATCAGCCCCAGCATTTT. Translating it yields CAWSGTTGGNQPQHF.

This rearrangement joins TRBV7-9 to TRBJ2-1; D may correspond to TRBD1 or TRBD2 (6 bases each). V lost 5 bases and J lost 7, with 18 bases in between. The CDR3 is 15 residues long. CDR1 and CDR2 (germline): SEHNR, FQNEAQ (reference sequence). The CDR3 nucleotides read TGTGCCAGCAGCCCCCAACAGGGAGGTTCGAATGAGCAGTTCTTC. Protein: CASSPQQGGSNEQFF.

The rearrangement links TRBV7-9 to TRBJ1-1; 7 nucleotides line up with TRBD1. This CDR3 spans 14 amino acids. J gave up 5 bases and V 5 bases, and 8 bases lay outside the gene matches. Germline V gives CDR1 SEHNR, CDR2 FQNEAQ (reference sequence). In DNA form, the CDR3 reads TGTGCCAGCAGCCCCAAAGGGGGCTTGACTGAAGCTTTCTTT. Encoded protein: CASSPKGGLTEAFF.

The chain carries TRBV29-1 and TRBJ2-4, with D unclear. CDR1 and CDR2 from the germline V gene are SQVTM and ANQGSEA. The CDR3 contains 12 residues. The CDR3 DNA reads TGCATACGTGCGATGGCCAAAAACATTCAGTACTTC. Its translation: CIRAMAKNIQYF.

This chain joins TRBV9 and TRBJ2-1; TRBD2 might be the D (6 bases). The V gene lost 0 bases and the J gene lost 6 bases, with 13 bases spanning the gap. CDR1 and CDR2 from the germline V gene are SGDLS and YYNGEE. The CDR3 is 15 residues long. The CDR3 DNA reads as TGTGCCAGCAGCGTAGCTAGCGAGCTGTTCAATGAGCAGTTCTTC. Translating gives CASSVASELFNEQFF.

This chain links TRBV4-3 with TRBJ2-5; TRBD2 agrees at 11 bases. Trimming at V came to 2 bases and at J to 2 bases, leaving 7 bases not matched to a gene. The CDR3 extends over 17 amino acids. Germline lookup yields CDR1 LGHNA and CDR2 YSLEER. This chain's CDR3 is CASSQKVGTSGQETQYF. As DNA, the CDR3 is TGCGCCAGCAGCCAAAAGGTGGGGACTAGCGGACAAGAGACCCAGTACTTC.

The J gene is TRBJ1-2, the V gene TRBV6-1; a possible D gene is TRBD1 (5 bases). Germline V gives CDR1 MNHNS, CDR2 SASEGT. This CDR3 comprises 14 residues. V gave up 6 bases and J gave up 0 bases, with 11 bases separating them. As DNA, the CDR3 is TGTGCCAGCAGATCAGGGAGTTCTAACTATGGCTACACCTTC. This encodes CASRSGSSNYGYTF.

V gene TRBV7-2 combines with J gene TRBJ2-6, with 11 bases matching TRBD1. CDR3 size: 19 residues. V lost 2 bases, J lost 0 bases, and 6 bases stayed unmatched. CDR1 and CDR2 from the germline V gene are SGHTA and FQGNSA. As DNA, the CDR3 is TGTGCCAGCAGCTTAACATGGACAGGGGGCATCTCTGGGGCCAACGTCCTGACTTTC. This sequence encodes CASSLTWTGGISGANVLTF.

The chain has TRBV24-1 and TRBJ2-3; 7 nucleotides line up with TRBD1. Germline CDR1 is KGHDR and CDR2 is SFDVKD. Trimming at V came to 7 bases and at J to 1 base, leaving 4 bases not matched to a gene. The CDR3 runs 14 residues. This chain's CDR3 is CATSQDRGTDTQYF. The CDR3 DNA follows: TGTGCCACCAGCCAAGACAGGGGCACAGATACGCAGTATTTT.

This rearrangement joins TRBV4-2 to TRBJ2-2; the D call may be TRBD1 or TRBD2 (5 bases each). The V gene's germline CDR1 is LGHNA and CDR2 YNFKEQ. The CDR3 length is 17 residues. The V gene lost 0 bases and the J gene lost 6 bases, with 17 bases spanning the gap. The CDR3 nucleotides read TGTGCCAGCAGCCAAGACGGGGCGCGAACTAGTGCCGGGGAGCTGTTTTTT. Translating it yields CASSQDGARTSAGELFF.

Ten or more counts support this clonotype. The CDR3 DNA reads as TGTGCCAGCACCCCAGGGAACTTCCAAGAGACCCAGTACTTC. It encodes CASTPGNFQETQYF. The V gene is TRBV12-3 or TRBV12-4, the J gene TRBJ2-5; a weak D match, TRBD1 (5 bases). The CDR3 extends over 14 amino acids. Deletions cut 7 bases from V and 1 base from J, with 13 bases between.

This clonotype showed up just once. This chain connects TRBV30 to TRBJ2-1; possibly TRBD2 for D (6 bases). The germline V gene encodes CDR1 GTSNPN and CDR2 SVGIG (reference sequence). V was shortened by 3 bases and J by 12 bases, with 12 bases between the two germline ends. The CDR3 loop spans 11 amino acids. The CDR3 is CAWSGLGGQFF. The CDR3 DNA sequence: TGTGCCTGGAGCGGACTGGGGGGGCAGTTCTTC.

This chain joins TRBV4-3 and TRBJ2-4; TRBD2 agrees at 7 bases. The end of the DNA fits TRBJ2-7 better, so the J call may be wrong. In germline, CDR1 is LGHNA, CDR2 YSLEER. There are 16 residues in the CDR3. CDR3 coding DNA: TGCGCCAGCAGCCAAGAGTCCGGGGGGTCTCCCTACGAGCAGTACTTC. It encodes CASSQESGGSPYEQYF.

A single count supports this clonotype. The CDR3 DNA is TGTGCCAGCAGGACAGGGGTTCTCTATGGCTACACCTTC. Translating gives CASRTGVLYGYTF. The chain combines TRBV2 with TRBJ1-2; TRBD1 agrees at 8 bases. The CDR3 is made up of 13 amino acids. V lost 6 bases and J lost 4; bases outside the gene matches: 4. The germline V gene has CDR1 SNHLY and CDR2 FYNNEI.

In its sample, this clonotype was seen a few times. This sequence joins TRBV14 and TRBJ2-1, with TRBD2 identical over 11 bases. This CDR3 is built from 16 residues. Germline CDR1 is SGHDN and CDR2 is FVKESK. Trimming at V came to 4 bases and at J to 2 bases, leaving 4 bases not matched to a gene. CDR3 nucleotide sequence: TGTGCCAGCAGCCGCCCGACTAGCGGGGCCTACAATGAGCAGTTCTTC. It yields the protein CASSRPTSGAYNEQFF.

The J gene is TRBJ1-5, the V gene TRBV3-1; TRBD1 is a possible D gene (6 bases). CDR1 and CDR2 (germline): LGHDT, YNNKEL (reference sequence). V lost 4 bases to trimming and J lost 9 bases, with 13 bases between them. The CDR3 has 13 amino acids. CDR3 loop: CASSPGAVSPQHF. The CDR3 nucleotides read TGTGCCAGCAGCCCAGGGGCCGTCTCGCCCCAGCATTTT.

For the CDR3, the DNA is TGTGCCAGTAAAATCAACAACTATGGCTACACCTTC. Translated, it gives CASKINNYGYTF. The gene calls are TRBV2 and TRBJ1-2, with D uncertain. CDR1 is SNHLY, CDR2 FYNNEI, per germline. V lost 9 bases, J lost 2 bases, and 10 bases lay in between. This CDR3 spans 12 amino acids.

As for this clonotype: Since no conserved phenylalanine or tryptophan closes the CDR3, a read error is the likely cause. The DNA is left out, because the CDR3 cannot be placed on it with certainty; the CDR3 is given as TCRdb lists it. This rearrangement joins TRBV12-3 or TRBV12-4 to TRBJ2-5; whether TRBD1, the table's D call, matches the DNA was not checked. With termini counted, the CDR3 has 16 amino acids. CDR3 in amino acids: CASSLNTGLYGYTFGS.

This chain joins TRBV28 and TRBJ1-1; no firm D call. This CDR3 spans 14 amino acids. Germline lookup yields CDR1 MDHEN and CDR2 SYDVKM. Between the trimmed V and J ends, which lost 4 bases and 0 bases, there was a span of 9 bases. CDR3 region: CASSYGLMNTEAFF. Here the CDR3 DNA reads TGTGCCAGCAGTTATGGACTGATGAACACTGAAGCTTTCTTT.

The chain is built from TRBV5-5 and TRBJ1-4; D is unresolved. Germline CDR1 is SGHKS and CDR2 is YYEKEE (reference sequence). The CDR3 spans 17 residues. V was clipped by 0 bases and J by 0 bases, with 12 bases between them. The CDR3 loop is CASSLAVTVTTNEKLFF. The DNA of the CDR3 is TGTGCCAGCAGCTTGGCCGTAACAGTCACAACTAATGAAAAACTGTTTTTT.